The rows below give T cell receptor beta chains drawn from one sample of a study of T-cell memory formation after mild COVID-19. TCRdb used MiXCR to reprocess the 5' RACE reads, holding one entry per CDR3 protein. Of 350,000 to 450,000 distinct CDR3 sequences detected, under 30% appear once; the ten largest clones hold approximately 13%. Input material: PBMCs or a T cell subset sorted from them (not recorded which). Receptors originate from an adult woman who had mild COVID-19 (a few samples of this study predate the infection). Cell type and time point are not known. The CDR3 runs from the conserved cysteine through the conserved F or W. The order of the fields is D gene, clone size, J gene, V gene, CDR3 protein, CDR3 DNA. D genes are given only for firm matches. Expanded clones get a size class; other rows say once, few or many, or leave the size out.

d_gene: TRBD2; abundance: -; j_gene: TRBJ2-7; v_gene: TRBV10-3; CDR3aa: CAISEPPTGGYEQYF; CDR3nt: TGTGCCATCAGTGAGCCCCCGACGGGGGGCTACGAGCAGTACTTC
d_gene: -; abundance: -; j_gene: TRBJ2-1; v_gene: TRBV6-5; CDR3aa: CASSTGGSQFF; CDR3nt: TGTGCCAGCAGTACGGGGGGCTCCCAGTTCTTC
d_gene: TRBD2; abundance: -; j_gene: TRBJ2-7; v_gene: TRBV14; CDR3aa: CASSQVGLADSYEQYF; CDR3nt: TGTGCCAGCAGCCAAGTTGGACTAGCGGACTCCTACGAGCAGTACTTC
d_gene: TRBD2; abundance: -; j_gene: TRBJ2-5; v_gene: TRBV30; CDR3aa: CAWTSVGGREETQYF; CDR3nt: TGTGCCTGGACTTCCGTCGGCGGGAGGGAAGAGACCCAGTACTTC
d_gene: TRBD1; abundance: -; j_gene: TRBJ1-2; v_gene: TRBV5-5; CDR3aa: CASSRGQVPYGYTF; CDR3nt: TGTGCCAGCAGCCGGGGACAGGTGCCGTATGGCTACACCTTC
d_gene: -; abundance: -; j_gene: TRBJ1-3; v_gene: TRBV18; CDR3aa: CASSPPRQGHTIYF; CDR3nt: TGTGCCAGCTCACCACCGCGCCAGGGACACACCATATATTTT
d_gene: -; abundance: -; j_gene: TRBJ2-6; v_gene: TRBV3-1; CDR3aa: CASSVLSGANVLTF; CDR3nt: TGTGCCAGCAGCGTTCTAAGTGGGGCCAACGTCCTGACTTTC
d_gene: -; abundance: -; j_gene: TRBJ2-1; v_gene: TRBV24-1; CDR3aa: CATSDGNRGRTSVEQFF; CDR3nt: TGTGCCACCAGTGATGGGAACAGGGGGAGAACTAGCGTTGAGCAGTTCTTC
d_gene: TRBD1; abundance: -; j_gene: TRBJ1-1; v_gene: TRBV24-1; CDR3aa: CATSDPDRGEAFF; CDR3nt: TGTGCCACCAGTGATCCTGACAGGGGTGAAGCTTTCTTT
d_gene: -; abundance: -; j_gene: TRBJ1-1; v_gene: TRBV28; CDR3aa: CASSPLTGRHVSEAFF; CDR3nt: TGTGCCAGCAGTCCTCTGACAGGCCGACACGTCTCTGAAGCTTTCTTT
d_gene: TRBD2; abundance: -; j_gene: TRBJ2-3; v_gene: TRBV12-3/TRBV12-4; CDR3aa: CASSWGGRADTKYF; CDR3nt: TGTGCCAGCAGTTGGGGCGGGAGGGCAGATACGAAGTATTTT
d_gene: -; abundance: -; j_gene: TRBJ2-7; v_gene: TRBV20-1; CDR3aa: CSAQQVHEQYF; CDR3nt: TGCAGTGCTCAACAGGTCCACGAGCAGTACTTC
d_gene: TRBD2; abundance: -; j_gene: TRBJ2-1; v_gene: TRBV6-2/TRBV6-3; CDR3aa: CASSPREKLGWNNEQFF; CDR3nt: TGTGCCAGCAGTCCGCGGGAGAAATTGGGTTGGAACAATGAGCAGTTCTTC
d_gene: TRBD1; abundance: -; j_gene: TRBJ1-1; v_gene: TRBV20-1; CDR3aa: CSGNRQGGKGTEAFF; CDR3nt: TGCAGCGGTAATCGACAGGGGGGTAAGGGCACTGAAGCTTTCTTT
d_gene: -; abundance: -; j_gene: TRBJ2-3; v_gene: TRBV7-8; CDR3aa: CASSLRLEGTDTQYF; CDR3nt: TGTGCCAGCAGCCTCCGACTAGAAGGGACAGATACGCAGTATTTT
d_gene: -; abundance: -; j_gene: TRBJ2-3; v_gene: TRBV5-6; CDR3aa: CASSLAGPTQYF; CDR3nt: TGTGCCAGCAGCTTGGCCGGCCCTACGCAGTATTTT
d_gene: -; abundance: many; j_gene: TRBJ2-1; v_gene: TRBV2; CDR3aa: CASSEYNEQFF; CDR3nt: TGTGCCAGCAGCGAGTACAATGAGCAGTTCTTC
d_gene: TRBD2; abundance: -; j_gene: TRBJ2-7; v_gene: TRBV4-2; CDR3aa: CASSRARQREASYEQYF; CDR3nt: TGTGCCAGCAGCCGGGCACGCCAGCGGGAGGCCTCCTACGAGCAGTACTTC
d_gene: -; abundance: few; j_gene: TRBJ2-7; v_gene: TRBV3-1; CDR3aa: CASSQSPYEQYF; CDR3nt: TGTGCCAGCAGCCAATCTCCCTACGAGCAGTACTTC
d_gene: -; abundance: -; j_gene: TRBJ1-1; v_gene: TRBV6-6; CDR3aa: CASNSEKGTEAFF; CDR3nt: TGTGCCAGCAATTCGGAAAAGGGCACTGAAGCTTTCTTT
d_gene: TRBD2; abundance: -; j_gene: TRBJ2-7; v_gene: TRBV7-2; CDR3aa: CASSTNTGGYEQYF; CDR3nt: TGTGCCAGCAGCACAAATACGGGGGGATACGAGCAGTACTTC
d_gene: -; abundance: few; j_gene: TRBJ2-7; v_gene: TRBV29-1; CDR3aa: CSVEVGFSYEQYF; CDR3nt: TGCAGCGTTGAAGTTGGTTTCTCCTACGAGCAGTACTTC
d_gene: -; abundance: few; j_gene: TRBJ1-5; v_gene: TRBV12-3/TRBV12-4; CDR3aa: CASSLRTDRVQPQHF; CDR3nt: TGTGCCAGCAGTTTAAGGACGGATAGGGTTCAGCCCCAGCATTTT
d_gene: -; abundance: -; j_gene: TRBJ1-6; v_gene: TRBV5-6; CDR3aa: CASSLWQGPNSPLHF; CDR3nt: TGTGCCAGCAGCTTGTGGCAGGGCCCGAATTCACCCCTCCACTTT
d_gene: -; abundance: few; j_gene: TRBJ2-3; v_gene: TRBV25-1; CDR3aa: CASSDRLAYSTDTQYF; CDR3nt: TGTGCCAGCAGTGACCGGCTAGCGTATAGCACAGATACGCAGTATTTT
d_gene: -; abundance: -; j_gene: TRBJ2-7; v_gene: TRBV6-6; CDR3aa: CASSHGGHEQYF; CDR3nt: TGTGCCAGCAGTCACGGAGGCCACGAGCAGTACTTC
d_gene: TRBD1; abundance: many; j_gene: TRBJ1-3; v_gene: TRBV6-6; CDR3aa: CASSYSGQGNTIYF; CDR3nt: TGTGCCAGCAGTTACTCCGGACAGGGCAACACCATATATTTT
d_gene: -; abundance: few; j_gene: TRBJ2-5; v_gene: TRBV19; CDR3aa: CASSSDFGSRGQETQYF; CDR3nt: TGTGCCAGTAGTAGCGATTTCGGCTCCCGGGGCCAAGAGACCCAGTACTTC
d_gene: -; abundance: -; j_gene: TRBJ1-4; v_gene: TRBV4-2; CDR3aa: CASSHDRPTNEKLFF; CDR3nt: TGTGCCAGCAGCCACGACAGACCAACTAATGAAAAACTGTTTTTT
d_gene: -; abundance: -; j_gene: TRBJ2-1; v_gene: TRBV6-5; CDR3aa: CASMRRSYNEQFF; CDR3nt: TGTGCCAGCATGAGGCGCTCCTACAATGAGCAGTTCTTC
d_gene: -; abundance: -; j_gene: TRBJ1-2; v_gene: TRBV6-6; CDR3aa: CASSPTGLGYTF; CDR3nt: TGTGCCAGCAGTCCGACAGGCCTTGGCTACACCTTC
d_gene: -; abundance: -; j_gene: TRBJ2-5; v_gene: TRBV7-7; CDR3aa: CASSLARRETQYF; CDR3nt: TGTGCCAGCAGCTTAGCACGGAGAGAGACCCAGTACTTC